The rows below give T cell receptor beta chains drawn from one sample of a study of T cell clones after liver transplantation. Generated by immunoSEQ multiplex PCR, the TCRdb table keeps only in-frame clones and is missing some. The sample includes 93,000 or so clones, approximately 79% of them seen just once. This specimen was CD4+ T cells from blood, taken about 50 months after liver transplant. These receptor sequences come from a human patient who received a liver transplant. A subset of T cells may come from the graft donor. CDR3s include the opening cysteine and the closing phenylalanine or tryptophan. Fields, in order: V gene, J gene, clone size, D gene, CDR3 DNA, CDR3 protein. A D gene is named only where the DNA matches it firmly. A clone size is listed for some rows: how often the clone was seen (once, few, many), or a class if it is expanded.

TRBV2	TRBJ1-2	NA	NA	TGTGCCAGCAGAGGTACGACGCGCGTGGGGACCTTC	CASRGTTRVGTF
TRBV9	TRBJ1-1	NA	NA	TGTGCCAGCAGCGTACAGGCGGGCACTGAAGCTTTCTTT	CASSVQAGTEAFF
TRBV9	TRBJ2-3	few	NA	TGTGCCAGCAGCATTAGTCAGGGATGGGGCACAGATACGCAGTATTTT	CASSISQGWGTDTQYF
TRBV19	TRBJ2-2	NA	TRBD2	TGTGCCAGTAGTATAGCTCTAGCGGGGGCGAACACCGGGGAGCTGTTTTTT	CASSIALAGANTGELFF
TRBV19	TRBJ1-5	few	NA	TGTGCCAGTAGTAGAGTGCAAAGTCAGCCCCAGCATTTT	CASSRVQSQPQHF
TRBV5-8	TRBJ1-5	NA	NA	TGTGCCAGCAGCCCCTTGGGGGGAAAAAGCAATCAGCCCCAGCATTTT	CASSPLGGKSNQPQHF
TRBV11-3	TRBJ2-5	NA	NA	TGTGCCAGCAGCTTCACCAGTCGGGGGACCCAGTACTTC	CASSFTSRGTQYF
TRBV7-2	TRBJ1-6	once	TRBD1	TGTGCCAGCAGTCCCGGGACAGGGGGCCGGTCACCCCTCCACTTT	CASSPGTGGRSPLHF
TRBV7-9	TRBJ1-2	NA	TRBD1	TGTGCCAGCAGCCGAGGGGGCAGGGGAATGGTTGGCTACACCTTC	CASSRGGRGMVGYTF
TRBV30	TRBJ2-2	NA	TRBD2	TGTGCCTGGAGTGTAGGCGGGAGAACGGGATGGACCGGGGAGCTGTTTTTT	CAWSVGGRTGWTGELFF
TRBV5-1	TRBJ1-2	NA	NA	TGCGCCAGCAGTCCCTCCGGGGGGGGGTTTAACTATGGCTACACCTTC	CASSPSGGGFNYGYTF
TRBV10-1	TRBJ2-7	NA	TRBD2	TGCGCCAGCAGTGATCTAGCGGGGGACACCTACGAGCAGTACTTC	CASSDLAGDTYEQYF
TRBV4-2	TRBJ2-7	once	NA	TGTGCCAGCAGCCGTCTAGAAAACCCCAATACTGAGCAGTACTTC	CASSRLENPNTEQYF
TRBV6-5	TRBJ1-1	few	TRBD1	TGTGCCAGCAGAGAACAGGGGCTGGTGAACACTGAAGCTTTCTTT	CASREQGLVNTEAFF
TRBV5-1	TRBJ2-3	NA	TRBD1	TGCGCCAGCTCCTGGGGGACAGGGGGCACAGATACGCAGTATTTT	CASSWGTGGTDTQYF
TRBV6-6	TRBJ1-5	few	NA	TGTGCCAGCGGTATCCAGGGCGGCAATCAGCCCCAGCATTTT	CASGIQGGNQPQHF
TRBV6-4	TRBJ1-5	NA	NA	TGTGCCAGCAGCCCTTCCCCGGGAATTGGACAGCCCCAGCATTTT	CASSPSPGIGQPQHF
TRBV18	TRBJ2-6	NA	NA	TGTGCCAGCTCACCAGATAGTCACAGTTCCTTCTCTGGGGCCAACGTCCTGACTTTC	CASSPDSHSSFSGANVLTF
TRBV2	TRBJ2-3	NA	TRBD2	TGTGCCAGCAGGAATTTAGCGGGGGGGCAGAAAGATACGCAGTATTTT	CASRNLAGGQKDTQYF
TRBV18	TRBJ1-5	few	NA	TGTGCCAGCTCACCGGGGCCCAATCAGCCCCAGCATTTT	CASSPGPNQPQHF
TRBV28	TRBJ2-1	NA	TRBD1	TGTGCCAGCAGTCCTTGGGACAGGGGGAGGAATGAGCAGTTCTTC	CASSPWDRGRNEQFF
TRBV10-2	TRBJ1-1	NA	NA	TGCGCCAGCAGCGGCGGGGGGGGCACTGAAGCTTTCTTT	CASSGGGGTEAFF
TRBV5-1	TRBJ2-7	NA	NA	TGCGCCAGCAGCTTCGACAGTGAGTACGAGCAGTACTTC	CASSFDSEYEQYF
TRBV2	TRBJ2-5	NA	NA	TGTGCCAGCAGTTGGCAGGTGGGGGAGACCCAGTACTTC	CASSWQVGETQYF
TRBV19	TRBJ1-1	NA	TRBD1	TGTGCCAGCTCTCGGACAGGGCTCATGAACACTGAAGCTTTCTTT	CASSRTGLMNTEAFF
TRBV7-3	TRBJ2-7	NA	NA	TGTGCCAGCAGCTTAGGGCCGGGGAGCTCCTACGAGCAGTACTTC	CASSLGPGSSYEQYF
TRBV11-2	TRBJ1-1	NA	NA	TGTGCCAGCAGCCCGAAGACACCGAACACTGAAGCTTTCTTT	CASSPKTPNTEAFF
TRBV10-3	TRBJ2-7	NA	NA	TGTGCCATCAGTGATGGGCGGTTCTCCTACGAGCAGTACTTC	CAISDGRFSYEQYF
TRBV5-1	TRBJ2-7	NA	NA	TGCGCCAGCAGCTTGGGACTAGGCGGGTACGAGCAGTACTTC	CASSLGLGGYEQYF
TRBV7-6	TRBJ1-1	NA	NA	TGTGCCAGCAGCTTTGCAGGGAACACTGAAGCTTTCTTT	CASSFAGNTEAFF
TRBV6-4	TRBJ1-1	NA	TRBD1	TGTGCCAGCAGGTTCCGACGAGGACAGGGGATGAACACTGAAGCTTTCTTT	CASRFRRGQGMNTEAFF
TRBV5-4	TRBJ1-2	NA	TRBD1	TGTGCCAGCAGCTTGAGTTCTGGACAGGGCAGCTATGGCTACACCTTC	CASSLSSGQGSYGYTF
TRBV5-5	TRBJ1-1	NA	NA	TGTGCCAGCAGCCGCGAGTGGAGGAACACTGAAGCTTTCTTT	CASSREWRNTEAFF
TRBV7-2	TRBJ1-5	NA	TRBD1	TGTGCCAGCAGCTTCGAGGACAGGGGTAGCAATCAGCCCCAGCATTTT	CASSFEDRGSNQPQHF
TRBV5-1	TRBJ1-2	NA	NA	TGCGCCAGCAGAGGGCAAGAGGCCTATGGCTACACCTTC	CASRGQEAYGYTF
TRBV2	TRBJ1-5	NA	NA	TGTGCCAGCAGTGATGGCCCTTTATGGCCCCAGCATTTT	CASSDGPLWPQHF
TRBV2	TRBJ2-1	NA	NA	TGTGCCAGCGAGTCCGACTCGACGATATACAATGAGCAGTTCTTC	CASESDSTIYNEQFF
TRBV7-2	TRBJ1-5	NA	NA	TGTGCCAGCAGCTTATTGGACATCAATCAGCCCCAGCATTTT	CASSLLDINQPQHF
TRBV2	TRBJ1-4	NA	NA	TGTGCCAGCAGTGAACCTATAGCGGGGGGAAAACTGTTTTTT	CASSEPIAGGKLFF
TRBV28	TRBJ2-7	NA	NA	TGTGCCAGCACCCTAACCCAAACAGGGTCCTACGAGCAGTACTTC	CASTLTQTGSYEQYF
TRBV7-9	TRBJ1-2	NA	NA	TGTGCCAGCAGTGGGACGGCCGCTATGTCTGGCTACACCTTC	CASSGTAAMSGYTF
TRBV29-1	TRBJ1-2	NA	TRBD1	TGCAGCACAAGGACAGGGGGCACCTCTGGCTACACCTTC	CSTRTGGTSGYTF
TRBV6-4	TRBJ2-1	NA	NA	TGTGCCAGCAGTGTAGCGAGCTTAAGCTCCTACAATGAGCAGTTCTTC	CASSVASLSSYNEQFF
TRBV18	TRBJ1-4	NA	NA	TGTGCCAGCTCACCCGGACAGCTTGAAAAACTGTTTTTT	CASSPGQLEKLFF
TRBV29-1	TRBJ1-5	NA	NA	TGCAGCGTTGATGGACAACATTTT	CSVDGQHF
TRBV5-4	TRBJ1-1	NA	NA	TGTGCCAGCAGCTCGGAACAGAGGAACACTGAAGCTTTCTTT	CASSSEQRNTEAFF
TRBV19	TRBJ2-3	NA	TRBD1	TGTGCCAGTAGTATGACAGGGGGACCCACAGATACGCAGTATTTT	CASSMTGGPTDTQYF
TRBV14	TRBJ2-1	NA	NA	TGTGCCAGCAGCCAAGATCCGTTAAGGAATGAGCAGTTCTTC	CASSQDPLRNEQFF
TRBV18	TRBJ2-7	NA	NA	TGTGCCAGCTCACGCCGCTTGGGTGACGGCGAGCAGTACTTC	CASSRRLGDGEQYF
TRBV5-6	TRBJ2-7	once	TRBD2	TGTGCCAGCAGCTTCGGGACTAGCGGGACCGAGCAGTACTTC	CASSFGTSGTEQYF
TRBV19	TRBJ1-5	NA	TRBD1	TGTGCCAGTAGTATTGACAGGGGAGAGCAGCCCCAGCATTTT	CASSIDRGEQPQHF